The entry below describes one T cell receptor (beta chain). Generated by immunoSEQ multiplex PCR, the TCRdb table keeps only in-frame clones and is missing some. The data contain fewer than 200,000 clones, about 86% of them singletons. This record comes from a study of blood T cell repertoires in COVID-19. The clonotype comes from a woman in her 70s with COVID-19, enrolled during active disease. Sequences were obtained from peripheral blood.

CDR3 nucleotides: TGTGCCAGTAAAGAGGGGGGGAGGAACACTGAAGCTTTCTTT. Translating gives CASKEGGRNTEAFF. V gene TRBV19 combines with J gene TRBJ1-1, with a tentative D call TRBD1 (6 bases). The germline V and J ends were trimmed by 7 bases and 1 base, with 13 bases remaining between them. This CDR3 is 14 amino acids long. Per germline, CDR1 LNHDA and CDR2 SQIVND (reference sequence).